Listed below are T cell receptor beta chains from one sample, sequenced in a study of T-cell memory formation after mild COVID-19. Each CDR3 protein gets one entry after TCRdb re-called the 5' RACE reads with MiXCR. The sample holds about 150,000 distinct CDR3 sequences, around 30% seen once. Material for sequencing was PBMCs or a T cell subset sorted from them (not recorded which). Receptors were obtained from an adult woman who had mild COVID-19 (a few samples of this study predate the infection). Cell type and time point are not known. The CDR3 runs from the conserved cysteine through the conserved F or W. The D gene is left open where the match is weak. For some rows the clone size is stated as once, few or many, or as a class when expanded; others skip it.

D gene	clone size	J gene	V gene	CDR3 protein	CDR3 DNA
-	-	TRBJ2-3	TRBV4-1	CASSQGEAHTDTQYF	TGCGCCAGCAGCCAGGGGGAGGCGCACACAGATACGCAGTATTTT
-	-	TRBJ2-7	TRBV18	CASSPSGRSYEQYF	TGTGCCAGCTCACCCTCCGGGAGATCCTACGAGCAGTACTTC
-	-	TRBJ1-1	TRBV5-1	CASSLRSGGRTEAFF	TGCGCCAGCAGCTTAAGATCGGGTGGAAGGACTGAAGCTTTCTTT
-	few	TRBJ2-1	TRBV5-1	CASSLPAGGPNEQFF	TGCGCCAGCAGCTTGCCAGCGGGTGGACCGAATGAGCAGTTCTTC
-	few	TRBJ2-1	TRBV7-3	CASSSPPIHEQFF	TGTGCCAGCAGCTCCCCCCCGATCCATGAGCAGTTCTTC
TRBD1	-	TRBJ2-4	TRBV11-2	CASSLDRGPGIQYF	TGTGCCAGCAGTTTGGACAGGGGGCCTGGCATTCAGTACTTC
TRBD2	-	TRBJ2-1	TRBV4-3	CASSQDDGRGYNEQFF	TGCGCCAGCAGCCAAGATGACGGGAGGGGCTACAATGAGCAGTTCTTC
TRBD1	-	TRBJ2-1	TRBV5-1	CASSYQTGATYNEQFF	TGCGCCAGCAGCTATCAGACAGGGGCAACCTACAATGAGCAGTTCTTC
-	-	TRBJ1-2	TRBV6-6	CASSYLQDPNYGYTF	TGTGCCAGCAGTTACTTGCAGGACCCTAACTATGGCTACACCTTC
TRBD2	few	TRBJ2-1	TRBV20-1	CSAEAPGTSGSVINEQFF	TGCAGTGCTGAGGCCCCCGGGACTAGCGGGAGTGTGATAAATGAGCAGTTCTTC
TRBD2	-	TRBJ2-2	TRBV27	CASSYTSGTSFLGELFF	TGTGCCAGCAGTTATACGAGCGGGACTAGTTTTCTCGGGGAGCTGTTTTTT
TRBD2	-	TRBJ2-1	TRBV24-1	CATRPSGSPHNEQFF	TGTGCCACCAGGCCCAGCGGGAGCCCCCACAATGAGCAGTTCTTC
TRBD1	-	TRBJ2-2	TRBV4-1	CASSQPRGQVTGELFF	TGCGCCAGCAGCCAACCCAGGGGGCAGGTCACCGGGGAGCTGTTTTTT
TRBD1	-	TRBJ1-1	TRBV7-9	CASSSRRQGVAEAFF	TGTGCCAGCAGCTCCAGGCGACAGGGGGTCGCTGAAGCTTTCTTT
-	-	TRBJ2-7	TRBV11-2	CASSDPGTGSSYEQYF	TGTGCCAGCAGCGACCCCGGGACTGGGTCCTCCTACGAGCAGTACTTC
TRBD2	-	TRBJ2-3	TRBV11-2	CASSSSISSGRADTQYF	TGTGCCAGCAGCTCGTCTATAAGTAGCGGGAGGGCAGATACGCAGTATTTT
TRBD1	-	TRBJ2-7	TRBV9	CASSSRTGSYEQYF	TGTGCCAGCAGCTCGAGGACAGGGAGTTACGAGCAGTACTTC
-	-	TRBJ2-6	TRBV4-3	CASSPSFSRLGGANVLTF	TGCGCCAGCAGCCCATCCTTCTCTCGGCTCGGGGGGGCCAACGTCCTGACTTTC
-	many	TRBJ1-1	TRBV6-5	CASSSPPSVAFF	TGTGCCAGCAGTTCCCCCCCCTCTGTTGCTTTCTTT
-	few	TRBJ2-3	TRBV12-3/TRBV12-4	CASSPKRRSTDTQYF	TGTGCCAGCAGCCCGAAGCGGAGATCCACAGATACGCAGTATTTT
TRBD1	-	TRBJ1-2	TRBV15	CATSRDRDRNYGYTF	TGTGCCACCAGCAGAGATCGGGACAGGAACTATGGCTACACCTTC
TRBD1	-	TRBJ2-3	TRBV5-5	CASSLVQGVLGTQYF	TGTGCCAGCAGCTTGGTCCAGGGGGTTTTAGGTACGCAGTATTTT
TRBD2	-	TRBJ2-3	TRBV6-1	CASVISGGADTQYF	TGTGCCAGCGTGATTAGCGGGGGGGCAGATACGCAGTATTTT
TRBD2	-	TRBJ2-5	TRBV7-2	CASSLESGRETQYF	TGTGCCAGCAGCTTAGAAAGCGGGAGGGAGACCCAGTACTTC
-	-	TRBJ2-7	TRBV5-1	CASSLADRYEQYF	TGCGCCAGCAGCTTGGCCGATCGCTACGAGCAGTACTTC
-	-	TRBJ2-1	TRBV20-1	CSARGAGLASSYNEQFF	TGCAGTGCTAGGGGCGCGGGCCTTGCCTCTTCCTACAATGAGCAGTTCTTC
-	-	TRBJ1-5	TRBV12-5	CASALDSNQPQHF	TGTGCTAGTGCCCTGGATAGCAATCAGCCCCAGCATTTT
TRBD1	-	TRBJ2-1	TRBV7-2	CASSPARTGGNEQFF	TGTGCCAGCAGCCCCGCGCGGACAGGGGGCAATGAGCAGTTCTTC
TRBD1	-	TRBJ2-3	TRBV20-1	CSARDPNRGLDTQYF	TGCAGTGCTAGAGACCCGAACAGGGGGCTTGATACGCAGTATTTT
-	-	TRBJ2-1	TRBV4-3	CASSPGSEGFSYNEQFF	TGCGCCAGCAGCCCGGGCAGCGAAGGCTTCTCCTACAATGAGCAGTTCTTC
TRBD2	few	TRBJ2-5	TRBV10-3	CAIRPGLGAETQYF	TGTGCCATCAGACCGGGACTAGGAGCTGAGACCCAGTACTTC
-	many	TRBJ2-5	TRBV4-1	CASSQERQETQYF	TGCGCCAGCAGCCAAGAGCGACAAGAGACCCAGTACTTC
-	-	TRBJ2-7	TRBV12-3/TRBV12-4	CASSSQTESIHEQYF	TGTGCCAGCAGTTCCCAGACCGAATCCATCCACGAGCAGTACTTC
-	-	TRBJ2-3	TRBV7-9	CASSTRGSADTQYF	TGTGCCAGCAGCACCCGTGGAAGTGCAGATACGCAGTATTTT
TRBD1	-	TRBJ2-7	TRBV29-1	CSARTGVYEQYF	TGCAGCGCCCGGACAGGGGTCTACGAGCAGTACTTC
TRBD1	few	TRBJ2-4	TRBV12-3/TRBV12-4	CASIAGGWNIQYF	TGTGCCAGCATTGCAGGGGGCTGGAACATTCAGTACTTC
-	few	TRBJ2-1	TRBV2	CASTPGAGHNEQFF	TGTGCCAGCACCCCGGGGGCGGGGCACAATGAGCAGTTCTTC
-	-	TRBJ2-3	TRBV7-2	CASSLVRGTSTDTQYF	TGTGCCAGCAGCTTAGTACGCGGGACTAGCACAGATACGCAGTATTTT
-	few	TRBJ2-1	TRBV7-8	CASSSQGEQFF	TGTGCCAGCAGCTCCCAGGGGGAGCAGTTCTTC
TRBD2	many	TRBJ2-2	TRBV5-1	CASSLGLAGNTGELFF	TGCGCCAGCAGCTTGGGACTAGCGGGAAACACCGGGGAGCTGTTTTTT
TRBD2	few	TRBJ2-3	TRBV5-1	CASLLAAPTDTQYF	TGCGCCAGCCTTCTAGCGGCCCCCACAGATACGCAGTATTTT
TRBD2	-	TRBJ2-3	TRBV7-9	CASSSVSIMDSLTGRPRDTQYF	TGTGCCAGCAGCTCAGTCAGTATAATGGACTCGTTGACCGGGAGGCCCAGGGATACGCAGTATTTT
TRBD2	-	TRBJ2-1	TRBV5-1	CASSSGGALYNEQFF	TGCGCCAGCAGCTCCGGGGGGGCCCTCTACAATGAGCAGTTCTTC
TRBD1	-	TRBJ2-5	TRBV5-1	CASSFGQGRGETQYF	TGCGCCAGCAGCTTTGGACAGGGGCGCGGGGAGACCCAGTACTTC
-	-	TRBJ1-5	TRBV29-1	CSASGGDYSNQPQHF	TGCAGCGCCTCCGGGGGGGATTATAGCAATCAGCCCCAGCATTTT
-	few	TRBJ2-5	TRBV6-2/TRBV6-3	CASSPFRGVEETQYF	TGTGCCAGCAGCCCATTCAGGGGCGTCGAGGAGACCCAGTACTTC
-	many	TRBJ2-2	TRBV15	CATRWDTGELFF	TGTGCCACCCGTTGGGACACCGGGGAGCTGTTTTTT
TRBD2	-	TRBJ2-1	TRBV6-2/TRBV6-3	CASSYWASGSASSYNEQFF	TGTGCCAGCAGTTATTGGGCCAGCGGGAGCGCTAGCTCCTACAATGAGCAGTTCTTC
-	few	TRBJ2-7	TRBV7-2	CASSPRGARYEQYF	TGTGCCAGCAGCCCGCGTGGAGCTCGCTACGAGCAGTACTTC
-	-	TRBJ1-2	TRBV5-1	CASQETGANYGYTF	TGCGCCAGCCAGGAGACAGGAGCTAACTATGGCTACACCTTC
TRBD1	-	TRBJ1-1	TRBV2	CASRGQATVMNTEAFF	TGTGCCAGCAGGGGACAGGCCACCGTAATGAACACTGAAGCTTTCTTT
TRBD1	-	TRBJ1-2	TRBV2	CASSDIQGDYGYTF	TGTGCCAGCAGTGATATCCAGGGGGACTATGGCTACACCTTC
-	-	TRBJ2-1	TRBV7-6	CASSPTSGTWEQFF	TGTGCCAGCAGCCCAACCTCCGGGACCTGGGAGCAGTTCTTC
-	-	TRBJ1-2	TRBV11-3	CASSFGRGGGYTF	TGTGCCAGCAGCTTCGGCCGGGGTGGTGGCTACACCTTC